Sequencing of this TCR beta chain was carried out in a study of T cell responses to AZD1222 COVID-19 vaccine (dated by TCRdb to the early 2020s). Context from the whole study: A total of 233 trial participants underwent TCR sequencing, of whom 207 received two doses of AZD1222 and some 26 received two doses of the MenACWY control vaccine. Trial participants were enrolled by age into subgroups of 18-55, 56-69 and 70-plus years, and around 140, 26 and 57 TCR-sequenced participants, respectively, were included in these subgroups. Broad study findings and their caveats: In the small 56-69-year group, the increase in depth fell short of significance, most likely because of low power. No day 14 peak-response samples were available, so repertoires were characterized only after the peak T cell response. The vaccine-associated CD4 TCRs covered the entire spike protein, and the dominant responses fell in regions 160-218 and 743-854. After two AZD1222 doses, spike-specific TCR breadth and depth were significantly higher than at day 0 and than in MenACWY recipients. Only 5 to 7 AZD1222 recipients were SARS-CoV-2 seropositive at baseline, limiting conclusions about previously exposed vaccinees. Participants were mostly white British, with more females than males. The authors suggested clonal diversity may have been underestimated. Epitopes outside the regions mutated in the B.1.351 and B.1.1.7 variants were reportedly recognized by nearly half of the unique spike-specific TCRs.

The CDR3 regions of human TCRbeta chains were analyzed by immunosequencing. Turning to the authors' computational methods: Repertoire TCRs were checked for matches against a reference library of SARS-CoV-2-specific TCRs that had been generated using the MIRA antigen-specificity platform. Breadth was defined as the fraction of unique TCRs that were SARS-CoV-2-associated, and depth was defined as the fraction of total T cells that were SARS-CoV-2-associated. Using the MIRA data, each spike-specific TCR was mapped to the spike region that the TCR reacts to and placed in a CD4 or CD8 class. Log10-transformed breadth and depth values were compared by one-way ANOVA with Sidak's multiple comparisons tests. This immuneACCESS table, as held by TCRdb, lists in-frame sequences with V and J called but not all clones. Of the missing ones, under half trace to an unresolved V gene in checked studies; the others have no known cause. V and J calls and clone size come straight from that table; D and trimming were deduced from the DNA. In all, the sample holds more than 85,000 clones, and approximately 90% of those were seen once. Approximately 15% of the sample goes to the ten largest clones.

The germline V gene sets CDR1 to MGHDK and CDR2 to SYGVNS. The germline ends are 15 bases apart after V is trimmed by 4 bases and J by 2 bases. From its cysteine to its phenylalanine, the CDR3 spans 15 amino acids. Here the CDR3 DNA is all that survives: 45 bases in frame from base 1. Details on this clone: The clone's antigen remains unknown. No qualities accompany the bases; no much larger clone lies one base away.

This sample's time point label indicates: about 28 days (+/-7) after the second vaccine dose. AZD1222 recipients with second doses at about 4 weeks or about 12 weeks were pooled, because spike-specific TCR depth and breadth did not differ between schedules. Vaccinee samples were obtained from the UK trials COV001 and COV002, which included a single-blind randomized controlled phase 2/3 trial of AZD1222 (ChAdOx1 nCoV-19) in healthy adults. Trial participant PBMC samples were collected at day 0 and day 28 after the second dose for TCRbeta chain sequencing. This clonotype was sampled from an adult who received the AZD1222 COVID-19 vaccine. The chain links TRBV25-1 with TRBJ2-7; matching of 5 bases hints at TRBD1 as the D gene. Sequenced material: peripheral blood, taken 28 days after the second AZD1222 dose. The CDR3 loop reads CASSARGRGTYEQYF. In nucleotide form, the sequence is TGTGCCAGCAGTGCCCGAGGTAGGGGTACCTACGAGCAGTACTTC.